This TCR beta chain was documented in a study of Tregs in tolerant kidney transplant recipients. Remarks on this clone: Antigen unknown.

CD4+CD25+CD127- Tregs, CD4+CD25- non-Tregs, CD4 and CD8 cells were sorted. Method: immunoSEQ multiplex PCR; TCRdb's copy keeps in-frame clones and lacks some. The sample records around 230,000 clones, approximately 83% being singletons. Notes on the study in general: Activated donor B cell expansion appeared to reveal the most relevant donor-specific TCRbeta repertoire. Biological reproducibility was not directly addressed in this study.

Trimming shortened V by 7 bases and J by 0 bases, and 15 bases separated the two germline ends. In germline, CDR1 is SNHLY, CDR2 FYNNEI. The CDR3 covers 15 residues. The rearrangement joins TRBV2 to TRBJ1-1; tentatively, D is TRBD1 (5 bases). Specimen: CD4+ T cells from blood. The TCR comes from a human donor in good health. The DNA for the CDR3 is TGTGCCAGCACCCTGACAGTTTTATTGAACACTGAAGCTTTCTTT. Translated: CASTLTVLLNTEAFF.